This T cell receptor beta chain was obtained from a study of T cells in Graves' hyperthyroidism and ophthalmopathy (dated by TCRdb to about 2019). General notes on the study: Peripheral blood samples were taken at the time of initial diagnosis, prior to any treatment. The paper reports TCR Vbeta CDR3 sequencing of roughly 140 peripheral blood samples: approximately 41 ophthalmopathy, fewer than 80 hyperthyroidism and 17 progressor patients. In addition, the study compared T-cell repertoires in thyroid tissue and in blood from roughly six Graves' hyperthyroidism patients. To identify distinguishing TCR V-J signatures, a discovery cohort of about 100 patients was used, comprising some 43 with Graves' ophthalmopathy and roughly 60 with stable Graves' hyperthyroidism. An independent validation cohort of under 20 hyperthyroidism patients and about 16 patients who later progressed to ophthalmopathy tested prospective prediction of ophthalmopathy. Following sampling, methimazole starting at 30 mg daily was given to hyperthyroidism patients, and high-dose intravenous methylprednisolone was given to ophthalmopathy patients. The 90 to 100 discovery patients were randomly split 7:3 into training and test sets.

Overall study results and their limits: No statistical method was used to set the sample size in advance, and investigators knew the group allocation. Most expanded thyroid clonotypes (frequency above 0.001) were also detected in blood, a finding suggesting that blood repertoires may reflect thyroid immune responses. In validation, progression to ophthalmopathy was predicted by the model with 70.59% sensitivity and roughly 76% specificity, a median of roughly 6.4 months before onset. In cross-validation, a model built on a 13 V-J signature told ophthalmopathy apart from stable hyperthyroidism with less than 90% sensitivity and roughly 81% specificity, and in testing the same model reached 80%/75%.

Stable Graves' hyperthyroidism was defined as no progression to ophthalmopathy during 18 months of follow-up. Hyperthyroidism patients were newly diagnosed, with disease duration under 2 months, and aged 18 to 65 years. Exclusion was applied to patients with uncontrolled infections, other autoimmune diseases, pregnancy or lactation. Diagnoses were based on clinical symptoms, serum thyroxine and TRAb, thyroid ultrasound and orbital computed tomography. PBMCs were separated from roughly 9.3 ml of fresh peripheral blood using Ficoll-Paque density gradient centrifugation. Trizol reagent was used to extract total RNA, and RNA quality was then checked on an Agilent 2100 Bioanalyzer. Trimmed from V: 1 base; trimmed from J: 4 bases; junction bases lacking a gene match: 1. Counted from cysteine to phenylalanine, this CDR3 has 14 amino acids. The only DNA kept is the CDR3, 42 bases in frame from the first base. The germline V gene encodes CDR1 ENHRY and CDR2 SYGVKD.

The TCR beta CDR3 regions were amplified from RNA transcripts. The first round of RT-PCR for the TCR CDR3 was performed with the HTBI primer set and the Qiagen OneStep RT-PCR kit. A second multiplex PCR round built the libraries, followed by size selection and purification. The libraries were sequenced on an Illumina HiSeq2000 using paired-end 100 bp reads. As for the authors' bioinformatics: Raw data were processed with SOAPnuke, discarding reads with adapters, uncalled bases, mean Phred below 15, or no exact constant-primer or identifier match. COPE v1.2.5 was used to merge high-quality paired reads, and clonotypes were defined as unique nucleotide sequences. MiTCR v1.1 was used to align the clonotypes against IMGT TRBV, TRBD and TRBJ reference segments. The analysis was restricted to V-J combinations with a frequency above 0.0001, which together covered 99.2% of the repertoires. A TCS score was defined as the ratio between F50 (clonal expansion) and ExV (chaos), using BLOSUM62-based TCRdist between CDR3 peptides within each V-J. Welch's t-statistics and random forest reduced 514 V-J features to roughly 13, which were used in a naive Bayes classifier (R e1071). Using fastp at Q25 and MiXCR, TCRdb reprocessed the public reads and kept productive beta chains. Each entry is one CDR3 protein sequence, shown with its most common DNA and genes. TCRdb's processing, not the authors', yielded these V and J calls. Here the sample has about 420,000 distinct CDR3 sequences; 15% to 19% occur a single time. The top ten constitute about 14% of the sample.

This clonotype has a count of ten or more. Its antigen target is currently unknown. No clone much larger than this one lies a single base away; base qualities are absent. The origin of this receptor is a woman aged 18-35 years with Graves' hyperthyroidism. Material for sequencing was blood. The sequence is built from TRBV10-3 and TRBJ1-2, with 9 bases aligning to TRBD1. The DNA reads as follows: TGTGCCATCAGTGAGTGGGACAGGGTCTATGGCTACACCTTC. Its coded protein is CAISEWDRVYGYTF.